This TCR beta chain derives from a study of early T cells in non-severe SARS-CoV-2 infection. Study background: Bulk RNA isolated from unsorted whole blood underwent sequencing; chains were not paired. General study points: Matching with VDJdb favored anti-spike CD8 responses (missing private and CD4 specificities).

Attachment of unique molecular identifiers to individual cDNA molecules was performed. TCRdb re-derived calls from the 5' RACE reads in MiXCR, one entry per CDR3 protein. The sample has approximately 99,000 distinct CDR3 sequences, about 12% seen once. In germline, CDR1 is MGHRA, CDR2 YSYEKL. The CDR3 consists of 15 residues. Trimming took 6 bases from V and 8 from J, leaving 17 bases between them. This clonotype was recorded a few times. The antigen remains unidentified. Sequencing was performed on whole blood. The chain couples TRBV4-1 to TRBJ1-6; D remains ambiguous. This sequence was found in an adult who was a healthcare worker with PCR-confirmed SARS-CoV-2 infection or an uninfected control (not recorded which). The CDR3 here is CASRIFKGEHSPLHF. The CDR3 coding sequence is TGCGCCAGCAGAATCTTCAAGGGTGAACATTCACCCCTCCACTTT.